The present T cell receptor beta chain was sequenced within a study of T cell responses to AZD1222 COVID-19 vaccine. TCRdb keeps only in-frame clones here, not all; method: immunoSEQ multiplex PCR. The sample contains 80,000 to 100,000 clones, 85% to 90% of which appear only once. The CDR3 covers 15 residues. Germline V gives CDR1 SGHRS, CDR2 YFSETQ. V was trimmed by 4 bases and J by 3 bases, leaving 14 bases between them. This clone was seen more than once but under ten times. The sample consisted of peripheral blood, taken 28 days after the second AZD1222 dose. The source is an adult who received the AZD1222 COVID-19 vaccine. The chain combines TRBV5-1 with TRBJ1-5; D gene unclear. The CDR3: CASSAGWGFNQPQHF. The CDR3, as DNA: TGCGCCAGCAGCGCCGGTTGGGGTTTCAATCAGCCCCAGCATTTT.